Listed below are T cell receptor beta chains from one sample, sequenced in a study of T cell changes during pregnancy in multiple sclerosis. Method: immunoSEQ multiplex PCR; TCRdb's copy keeps in-frame clones and lacks some. The sample gives 100,000 or so clones, over 85% of which show up once; more than 1.5% is in the top ten. Source: peripheral blood, taken after pregnancy. These receptors all stem from a female donor in good health, enrolled as a control in a pregnancy study. The CDR3 runs from the conserved cysteine through the conserved F or W.

TRBV27,TRBJ2-7,CASSLLPPRLAESSYEQYF
TRBV4-1,TRBJ2-6,CASSQEGLSGANVLTF
TRBV5-1,TRBJ2-2,CASSLGDREAGELFF
TRBV29-1,TRBJ2-5,CSVGPRIQETQYF
TRBV27,TRBJ2-1,CASSLTSGNNEQFF
TRBV10-2,TRBJ2-7,CASCGRSYEQYF
TRBV2,TRBJ1-1,CASSVRGNTEAFF
TRBV2,TRBJ2-3,CASSESGDGQYF
TRBV6-5,TRBJ1-1,CATNRGATLITEAFF
TRBV2,TRBJ1-2,CASSGGYYGYTF
TRBV30,TRBJ1-4,CAWSESVNEKLFF
TRBV5-1,TRBJ2-3,CASSDVGPDTQYF
TRBV2,TRBJ1-5,CASSQRTGLQPQHF